The text below deals with one TCR beta chain. The germline gives CDR1 SGHTA, CDR2 FQGNSA. The CDR3 has 14 amino acids. Trimming removed 5 bases from V and 2 bases from J, with 13 bases in between. The assay was immunoSEQ multiplex PCR, and TCRdb's table has in-frame clones only and misses some. The sample lists some 240,000 clones; roughly 85% were seen once. The data stem from a study of blood T cell repertoires in COVID-19. The sample comprised peripheral blood. The source is a woman aged 70 to 79 with COVID-19, enrolled during active disease. The chain carries TRBV7-2 and TRBJ2-7; a possible D gene is TRBD1 (6 bases). The CDR3 bases are TGTGCCAGCAGCACCGACAGGAGCACCTACGAGCAGTACTTC. Translation gives CASSTDRSTYEQYF.